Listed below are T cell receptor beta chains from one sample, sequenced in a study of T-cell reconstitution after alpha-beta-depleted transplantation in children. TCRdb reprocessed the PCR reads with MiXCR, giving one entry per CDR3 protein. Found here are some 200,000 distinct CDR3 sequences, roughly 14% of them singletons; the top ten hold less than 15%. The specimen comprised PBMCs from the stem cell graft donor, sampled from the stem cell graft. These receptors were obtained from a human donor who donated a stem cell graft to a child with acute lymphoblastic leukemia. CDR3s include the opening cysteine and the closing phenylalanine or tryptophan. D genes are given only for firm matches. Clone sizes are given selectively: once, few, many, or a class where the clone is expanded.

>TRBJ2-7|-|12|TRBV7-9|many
TGTGCCAGCAGCTTAGAGGGCGACGAGCAGTACTTC
CASSLEGDEQYF
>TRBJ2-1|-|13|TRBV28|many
TGTGCCAGCAGTTTAATAGTCTACAATGAGCAGTTCTTC
CASSLIVYNEQFF
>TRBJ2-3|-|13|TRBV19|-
TGTGCCAGTAGTATGGGCCCTACAGATACGCAGTATTTT
CASSMGPTDTQYF
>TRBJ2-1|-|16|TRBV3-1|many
TGTGCCAGCAGCCAAGATAGGACAGCGGTCTTAAATGAGCAGTTCTTC
CASSQDRTAVLNEQFF
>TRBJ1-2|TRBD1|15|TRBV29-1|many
TGCAGCGTCTACGGGGGACAGGCCGCTAACTATGGCTACACCTTC
CSVYGGQAANYGYTF
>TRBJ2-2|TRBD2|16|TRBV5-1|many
TGCGCCAGCAGCTCAGATAGCGGGAGAGTCACCGGGGAGCTGTTTTTT
CASSSDSGRVTGELFF
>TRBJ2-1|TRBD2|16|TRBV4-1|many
TGCGCCAGCAGCCCCTTCGAGGGACTAGCGCCGGGGGAGCAGTTCTTC
CASSPFEGLAPGEQFF
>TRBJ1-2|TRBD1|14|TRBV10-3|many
TGTGCCATCAGTGAGACGGGACAGGGGTATGGCTACACCTTC
CAISETGQGYGYTF
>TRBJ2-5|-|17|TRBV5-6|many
TGTGCCAGCAGCTTGCCTAGAAGTCGGAGGGGGAAAGAGACCCAGTACTTC
CASSLPRSRRGKETQYF
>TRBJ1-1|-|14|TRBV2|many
TGTGCCAGCAGTGCAACCGCAGGATTACCTGAAGCTTTCTTT
CASSATAGLPEAFF
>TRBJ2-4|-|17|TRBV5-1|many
TGCGCCAGCAGTCCCCGACGGGGCGAAAGAGCCAAAAACATTCAGTACTTC
CASSPRRGERAKNIQYF
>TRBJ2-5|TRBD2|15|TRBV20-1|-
TGCAGTGCCACCTATTGGGCGGGAGGGTTGGAGACCCAGTACTTC
CSATYWAGGLETQYF
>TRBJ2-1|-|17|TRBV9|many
TGTGCCAGCAGCGTAGGGGTGGGACTTGCGGCAAACAATGAGCAGTTCTTC
CASSVGVGLAANNEQFF
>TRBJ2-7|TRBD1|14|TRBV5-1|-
TGCGCCAGCAGGGTACAGGGGGCGCAGTTTGAGCAGTACTTC
CASRVQGAQFEQYF
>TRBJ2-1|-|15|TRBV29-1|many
TGCAGCGTTTATGGGACGGGAAGCTCCTACAATGAGCAGTTCTTC
CSVYGTGSSYNEQFF
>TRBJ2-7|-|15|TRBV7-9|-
TGTGCCAGCAGCCATACCTCAGTAGGGCCCTACGAGCAGTACTTC
CASSHTSVGPYEQYF
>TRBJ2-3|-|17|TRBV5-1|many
TGCGCCAGCAGCTCGACAGGACTGGGCGGTTCCACAGATACGCAGTATTTT
CASSSTGLGGSTDTQYF
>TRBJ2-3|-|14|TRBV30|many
TGTGCCTGGAGTGTACAAGGGGGAGGGGATACGCAGTATTTT
CAWSVQGGGDTQYF
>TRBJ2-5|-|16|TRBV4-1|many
TGCGCCAGCAGCCAAGCTGGGGTAGCGAGGGCAGAGACCCAGTACTTC
CASSQAGVARAETQYF
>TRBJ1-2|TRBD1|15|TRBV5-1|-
TGCGCCAGCAGCAGAAGGACAGGGACAACCTATGGCTACACCTTC
CASSRRTGTTYGYTF
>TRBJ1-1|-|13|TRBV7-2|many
TGTGCCAGCAGCTTAGCGCAGGTCGGTGAAGCTTTCTTT
CASSLAQVGEAFF